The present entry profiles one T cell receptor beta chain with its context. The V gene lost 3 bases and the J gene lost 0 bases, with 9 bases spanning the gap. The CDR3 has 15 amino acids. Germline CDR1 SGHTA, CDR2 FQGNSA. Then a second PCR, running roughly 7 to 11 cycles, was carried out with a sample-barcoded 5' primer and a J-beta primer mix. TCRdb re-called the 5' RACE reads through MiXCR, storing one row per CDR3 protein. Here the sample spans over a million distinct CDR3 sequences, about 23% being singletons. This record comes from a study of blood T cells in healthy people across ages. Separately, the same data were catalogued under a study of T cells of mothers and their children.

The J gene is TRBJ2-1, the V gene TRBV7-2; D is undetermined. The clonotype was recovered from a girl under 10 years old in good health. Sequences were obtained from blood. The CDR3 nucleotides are TGTGCCAGCAGCTTTGGGGATTTCTCCTACAATGAGCAGTTCTTC. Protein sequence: CASSFGDFSYNEQFF.